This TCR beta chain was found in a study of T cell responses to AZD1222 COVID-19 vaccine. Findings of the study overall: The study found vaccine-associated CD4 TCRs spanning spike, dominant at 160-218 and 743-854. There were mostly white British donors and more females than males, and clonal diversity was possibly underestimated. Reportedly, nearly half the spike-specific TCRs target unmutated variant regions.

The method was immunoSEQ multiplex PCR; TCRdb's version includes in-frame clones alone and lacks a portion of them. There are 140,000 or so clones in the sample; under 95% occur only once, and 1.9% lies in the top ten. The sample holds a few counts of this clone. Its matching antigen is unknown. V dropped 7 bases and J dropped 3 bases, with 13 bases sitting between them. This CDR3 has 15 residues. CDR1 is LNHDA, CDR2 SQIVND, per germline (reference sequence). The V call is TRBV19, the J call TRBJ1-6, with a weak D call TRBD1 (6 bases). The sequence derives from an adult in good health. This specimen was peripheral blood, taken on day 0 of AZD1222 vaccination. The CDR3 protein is CASIPGTNYNSPLHF. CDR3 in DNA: TGTGCCAGTATTCCCGGGACAAACTATAATTCACCCCTCCACTTT.